This T cell receptor (beta chain) was found in a study of human T cells and chemical hapten exposure. Documented time point: pre-sensitization, week 0. The treatment is: therapeutic diphenylcyclopropenone sensitization with weekly scalp DPC. The CDR3 extends over 13 amino acids. V lost 0 bases to trimming and J lost 7 bases, with 6 bases between them. Germline values: CDR1 MGHRA, CDR2 YSYEKL. This clonotype has just a few counts. Its antigen is not known. TCRdb re-called the RACE reads through MiXCR, storing one row per CDR3 protein. This sample has 180,000 or so distinct CDR3 sequences, with around 30% found just once. Notes on the study in general: The count of PT1 expanded TCRs correlated positively with patch test score.

The rearrangement links TRBV4-1 to TRBJ2-2; D call uncertain. The TCR sequence derives from a woman younger than 45 with alopecia areata. Some clones in this sample may be carry-over from other donors' samples. The input for sequencing was whole blood, taken in connection with sensitization to the hapten diphenylcyclopropenone (DPC). The CDR3 loop is CASSQDLGGELFF. Here the CDR3 DNA reads TGCGCCAGCAGCCAAGATCTAGGCGGGGAGCTGTTTTTT.